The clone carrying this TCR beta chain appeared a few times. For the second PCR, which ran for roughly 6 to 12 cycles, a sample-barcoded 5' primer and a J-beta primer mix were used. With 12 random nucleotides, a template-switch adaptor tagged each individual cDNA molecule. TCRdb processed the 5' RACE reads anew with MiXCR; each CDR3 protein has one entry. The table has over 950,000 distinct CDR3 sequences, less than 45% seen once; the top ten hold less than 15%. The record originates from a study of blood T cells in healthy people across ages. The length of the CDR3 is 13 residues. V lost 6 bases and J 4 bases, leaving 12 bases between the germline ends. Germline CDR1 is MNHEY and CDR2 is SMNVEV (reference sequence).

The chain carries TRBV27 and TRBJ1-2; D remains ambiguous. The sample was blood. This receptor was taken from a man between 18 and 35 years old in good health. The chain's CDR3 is CASRPTRSYGYTF. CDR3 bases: TGTGCCAGCAGACCGACACGAAGCTATGGCTACACCTTC.